Each of the 22 T cell receptor beta chains below was sequenced from the same sample in a study of CD8+ T cells in alopecia areata. Cells from pooled cutaneous lymph nodes were sorted by CD4, CD8alpha, NKG2D, NKG2ACE and other markers. cDNA reverse transcribed from extracted RNA served as the sequencing template. The data were produced by immunoSEQ multiplex PCR, yet TCRdb's version contains in-frame clones alone and is incomplete. The record shows approximately 300,000 clones for this sample, with no singletons present. Sequences were obtained from CD4+ T cells sorted from a lymph node. These receptors all come from a C3H/HeJ mouse with alopecia areata. Mouse strain MHC haplotype: H2-k.

This clone appeared a few times. The genes are named according to mouse. The CDR3 end lies 4 residues beyond the end of the read and is filled in from the germline J gene. V is TRBV13-3 and J is TRBJ2-5; 9 bases line up with TRBD2. The CDR3 is 15 amino acids. Germline V CDR1 and CDR2: NNHDY, SYVADS. The part of the CDR3 DNA that was read is TGTGCCAGCAGCGTGGACTGGGGCAGGATGGAC. It specifies CASSVDWGRMD. The whole CDR3 is CASSVDWGRMDTQYF.

With regard to this clone: The genes are named according to mouse. The CDR3 end lies 4 residues beyond the end of the read and is filled in from the germline J gene. V gene TRBV13-1 combines with J gene TRBJ2-2, with 7 bases matching TRBD2. Trimming cost V 4 bases and J 1 base; bases outside gene matches: 1. This CDR3 comprises 14 residues. Germline V gene lookup returns CDR1 NSHNY and CDR2 SYGAGN. Partial CDR3 DNA: TGTGCCAGCAGTCTGGGGGAAAACACCGGG. Translation gives CASSLGENTG. The whole CDR3 protein reads CASSLGENTGQLYF.

This clone was seen a handful of times. Gene names denote mouse genes. From the germline J gene comes the end of the CDR3, since the read stops 4 residues before it. The sample contains more than one DNA sequence encoding this CDR3. V and J are TRBV31 and TRBJ2-7; D is possibly TRBD1 (6 bases). The germline V gene has CDR1 GKSSPN and CDR2 SITVG. This CDR3 contains 12 residues. The sequenced CDR3 bases are TGTGCCTGGAGTCCACAGGGATAT. It specifies CAWSPQGY. Given in full, the CDR3 is CAWSPQGYEQYF.

Note on this clone: Mouse gene names apply. The sequence runs out 4 residues before the end of the CDR3; the remainder is reconstructed from the germline J gene. V usage is TRBV13-2 and J usage is TRBJ2-1, with TRBD1 identical over 8 bases. V lost 6 bases and J lost 4; bases outside the gene matches: 3. Germline V gene sequence: CDR1 NNHNN, CDR2 SYGAGS (reference sequence). This CDR3 is 13 amino acids long. Partial CDR3 DNA: TGTGCCAGCGACCGACAGGGGTATGCT. As protein: CASDRQGYA. The full CDR3 protein is CASDRQGYAEQFF.

Details on this clone: The gene names here belong to mouse. The CDR3 goes on 4 residues after the read ends, and that part is filled in from the germline J gene. This chain connects TRBV31 to TRBJ2-7; D might be TRBD1 or TRBD2, each matching 6 bases. The CDR3 is 14 residues long. CDR1 and CDR2 from the germline V gene are GKSSPN and SITVG. The V end was cut by 0 bases, the J end by 0 bases, with 9 bases between. The CDR3 reads CAWSLGASSYEQYF. CDR3 DNA (partial): TGTGCCTGGAGTCTGGGGGCCAGCTCCTAT.

This clone was seen a few times. Gene names and germline match the mouse. Sequencing ends 4 residues short of the CDR3 end; the germline J gene provides the rest. This same CDR3 is encoded by further DNA sequences in the sample. The chain couples TRBV5 to TRBJ2-7; 10 bases align to TRBD1. CDR1 LGHNA and CDR2 YNLKQL come from the germline V gene (reference sequence). The CDR3 sequence is 15 residues long. The junction had 2 bases not matched to a gene; V was cut back by 0 bases and J by 3 bases. CDR3 loop: CASSQEGTGDYEQYF. CDR3 DNA (partial): TGTGCCAGCAGCCAAGAAGGGACAGGGGACTAT.

This clone has more than one count but fewer than ten. Mouse gene names and germline throughout. The CDR3 goes on 4 residues after the read ends, and that part is filled in from the germline J gene. V usage is TRBV17 and J usage is TRBJ2-7; 8 bases are shared with TRBD2. CDR1 MNHDT and CDR2 YYDKIL come from the germline V gene. The CDR3 is 14 residues long. The CDR3 sequence: CASSREGGADEQYF. The covered CDR3 bases are TGTGCTAGCAGTAGGGAGGGGGGGGCCGAT.

Of note for this clone: Gene names refer to mouse genes. With the read ending 4 residues before the CDR3 end, the germline J gene is used to fill in that end. The chain is built from TRBV13-2 and TRBJ2-5; 8 bases match TRBD2. The germline V gene has CDR1 NNHNN and CDR2 SYGAGS (reference sequence). The CDR3 totals 16 residues. The J segment lost 0 bases and the V segment lost 4 bases, leaving 7 bases of the junction unmatched. The CDR3 bases that were read are TGTGCCAGCGGTCCCGACTGGGGCGTTAACCAAGAC. It yields the protein CASGPDWGVNQD. The full-length CDR3 reads as CASGPDWGVNQDTQYF.

This clone showed up just a few times. Gene labels here are mouse ones. The read comes to an end 4 residues before the CDR3 does, leaving the germline J gene to fill in the end. This rearrangement joins TRBV5 to TRBJ2-5; 8 positions agree with TRBD1. The germline V gene encodes CDR1 LGHNA and CDR2 YNLKQL (reference sequence). Losses at the gene ends were 4 bases for V and 2 bases for J; bases not matched to a gene: 5. The CDR3 contains 15 residues. The sequenced part of the CDR3 DNA is TGTGCCAGCAGCCTCGGACAGGGCGGCCAAGAC. Its protein product is CASSLGQGGQD. The CDR3 in full is CASSLGQGGQDTQYF.

Points on this clone: Gene names denote mouse genes. The read ends 4 residues before the CDR3 terminus; that terminus is restored from the germline J gene. The chain uses TRBV1 and TRBJ2-2; 8 bases are shared with TRBD2. CDR3 length: 16 amino acids. After removal of 2 bases from V and 0 bases from J, the junction contained 2 bases not matched to a gene. Germline V lookup: CDR1 NSQYPW, CDR2 LRSPGD (reference sequence). The CDR3 region is CTCSARGGSNTGQLYF. CDR3 bases read: TGCACCTGCAGTGCAAGGGGGGGCTCAAACACCGGG.

This clone showed up just a few times. Gene names follow the mouse nomenclature. The read stops 3 residues short of the end of the CDR3; the missing end is completed from the germline J gene. The identical CDR3 is also encoded by other nucleotide sequences in the sample. The V gene is TRBV19, the J gene TRBJ1-6; D may be TRBD1 (5 bases). TRBJ1-6 has ORF status, its function being uncertain. CDR3 length equals 13 residues. V dropped 1 base and J dropped 7 bases, with 6 bases sitting between them. Germline V gene data show CDR1 as FNHDT and CDR2 as SITEND (reference sequence). The chain's CDR3 is CASSINRNSPLYF. CDR3 bases read: TGTGCCAGCAGTATAAACAGGAATTCGCCC.

This clone was counted between two and nine times. Genes and germline are mouse. The sequence runs out 4 residues before the end of the CDR3; the remainder is reconstructed from the germline J gene. This specimen includes other DNA sequences encoding the same CDR3. The V gene is TRBV13-3, the J gene TRBJ2-1; tentatively, D is TRBD1 (5 bases). Germline CDR1 and CDR2: NNHDY and SYVADS. This CDR3 has 12 amino acids. This CDR3 reads CASSSGRAEQFF. The CDR3 DNA, read in part, is TGTGCCAGCAGTTCAGGGCGGGCT.

In its sample, this clone was seen a few times. The gene names here belong to mouse. The CDR3 end lies 4 residues beyond the end of the read and is filled in from the germline J gene. The genes are TRBV5 and TRBJ1-2; TRBD1 is a possible D gene (5 bases). V gave up 5 bases and J gave up 1 base, with 8 bases separating them. Germline-derived CDR1 and CDR2 are LGHNA and YNLKQL (reference sequence). CDR3 length: 13 amino acids. The CDR3 spells CASSADRNSDYTF. The CDR3 bases that were read are TGTGCCAGCAGCGCTGACAGAAACTCC.

This clone was recorded many times. Genes and germline come from the mouse. The read comes to an end 4 residues before the CDR3 does, leaving the germline J gene to fill in the end. Other nucleotide sequences in the sample specify the same CDR3. This chain joins TRBV31 and TRBJ2-2, with D maybe TRBD1 (5 bases). The CDR3 length is 13 residues. Trimming pared 1 base from V and 2 bases from J, leaving 5 bases between. CDR1 GKSSPN and CDR2 SITVG come from the germline V gene. CDR3 loop: CAWSQGNTGQLYF. The covered CDR3 bases are TGTGCCTGGAGTCAGGGGAACACCGGG.

Turning to this clone: Genes and germline come from the mouse. The read gets to within 4 residues of the CDR3 end, and the germline J gene fills in the rest. The identical CDR3 is also encoded by other nucleotide sequences in the sample. The chain links TRBV1 to TRBJ2-3; 10 bases map to TRBD2. Germline values: CDR1 NSQYPW, CDR2 LRSPGD (reference sequence). V dropped 4 bases and J dropped 0; count of bases not matched to a gene: 1. This CDR3 contains 15 residues. Partial CDR3 DNA: TGCACCTGCAGTGGGGGACTGGGGAGTGCAGAA. This sequence encodes CTCSGGLGSAE. The complete CDR3 reads CTCSGGLGSAETLYF.

This clone turned up a few times. The germline and genes are mouse ones. The sequence runs out 4 residues before the end of the CDR3; the remainder is reconstructed from the germline J gene. J is TRBJ2-3 and V is TRBV19; TRBD1 matches 9 bases. Germline V gives CDR1 FNHDT, CDR2 SITEND (reference sequence). V gave up 5 bases and J gave up 1 base; unmatched junction bases: 2. This CDR3 contains 14 residues. The DNA read from the CDR3 is TGTGCCAGCAGCACAGGGGGCCGTGCAGAA. Translation gives CASSTGGRAE. From start to end, the CDR3 is CASSTGGRAETLYF.

About this clone itself: The listed genes are named as in mouse. The observed sequence ends 4 residues before the CDR3 terminus, with the missing tail filled in from the germline J gene. J is TRBJ2-1 and V is TRBV1; 8 bases are a match to TRBD2. This CDR3 spans 14 amino acids. The germline V gene has CDR1 NSQYPW and CDR2 LRSPGD (reference sequence). Trimming took 0 bases from V and 5 from J; bases not matched to a gene: 0. The CDR3 sequence: CTCSADGGDAEQFF. The CDR3 DNA, read in part, is TGCACCTGCAGTGCAGATGGGGGGGATGCT.

This clone has more than one count but fewer than ten. Any gene name here is a mouse gene name. Read coverage stops 4 residues before the CDR3 terminus; the germline J gene supplies the remainder. The chain carries TRBV17 and TRBJ1-1, with a tentative D call TRBD1 (6 bases). The V gene's germline CDR1 is MNHDT and CDR2 YYDKIL. The CDR3 consists of 14 residues. CDR3: CASSRVGGAEEVFF. The part of the CDR3 DNA that was read is TGTGCTAGCAGTAGAGTGGGGGGGGCGGAA.

In its sample, this clone was seen a few times. Gene names and germline refer to mouse. The read ends 4 residues shy of where the CDR3 ends; the end is completed using the germline J gene. The chain couples TRBV13-2 to TRBJ1-1, with D possibly TRBD1 on 6 matching bases. CDR3 length: 15 residues. Germline loops: CDR1 NNHNN, CDR2 SYGAGS (reference sequence). CDR3 DNA, as far as it was read: TGTGCCAGCGGTGCCCAGACTGGGGGGGCGCGA. It specifies CASGAQTGGAR. In full, the CDR3 is CASGAQTGGAREVFF.

Notes on this clone: Mouse names are used for the genes. The CDR3 bases that were read are TGCACCTGCAGTGCAGATAGGAGGGGTGCCTTCTCC. Translation gives CTCSADRRGAFS. The whole CDR3 sequence reads CTCSADRRGAFSDYTF. The chain combines TRBV1 with TRBJ1-2, with D tentatively TRBD1 (5 bases). The missing CDR3 end, 4 residues past where the read stops, is filled in from the germline J gene. The CDR3 contains 16 residues. CDR1 NSQYPW and CDR2 LRSPGD come from the germline V gene (reference sequence). The V end was cut by 0 bases, the J end by 4 bases, with 15 bases between.

Turning to this clone: Mouse germline and gene names are used. The read ends 4 residues shy of where the CDR3 ends; the end is completed using the germline J gene. The rearrangement links TRBV19 to TRBJ1-1; D gene ambiguous. CDR1 FNHDT and CDR2 SITEND come from the germline V gene (reference sequence). The CDR3 runs 11 residues. Here the CDR3 reads CASSIAREVFF. CDR3 bases read: TGTGCCAGCAGTATCGCCAGA.

Details on this clone: The germline and genes are mouse ones. The read ends 4 residues before the CDR3 terminus; that terminus is restored from the germline J gene. The V and J genes are TRBV13-1 and TRBJ2-2; TRBD1 agrees at 10 bases. V lost 7 bases to trimming and J lost 3 bases; unmatched junction nucleotides: 6. Germline CDR1 NSHNY, CDR2 SYGAGN. The CDR3 contains 15 residues. Here the CDR3 reads CASYRQGADTGQLYF. The CDR3 bases that were read are TGTGCCAGCTACCGACAGGGGGCAGACACCGGG.